There are a few counts of the clone carrying this T cell receptor beta chain. With 3 bases removed from V and 5 bases from J, the gap between germline ends came to 14 bases. There are 14 residues in the CDR3. Germline V gene sequence: CDR1 SGHRS, CDR2 YFSETQ. The data derive from a study of beta chain features in type 1 diabetes. The wider study: Cell yields, age and gender were similar between patients and healthy donors.

TCRB transcripts that were expressed got sequenced, as all of the isolated RNA had been reverse transcribed. Profiling relied on immunoSEQ multiplex PCR, and the TCRdb table lists in-frame clones only, not all of them. The data hold about 320,000 clones, with roughly 15% observed a single time. The sequence came from a man under 40 in good health. The chain recombines TRBV5-1 with TRBJ1-1; D gene uncertain. The sequencing sample was made of central memory CD4+ T cells from blood. CDR3 residues: CASSSTPQETEAFF. CDR3 nucleotide sequence: TGCGCCAGCAGCTCCACCCCCCAGGAAACTGAAGCTTTCTTT.